Listed here is a single T cell receptor (beta chain). The antigen remains undetermined. CDR3 size: 14 residues. Germline V gene data show CDR1 as MDHEN and CDR2 as SYDVKM. J was trimmed by 0 bases and V by 10 bases; bases with no gene match: 9. This specimen belongs to a study of cytomegalovirus exposure and HLA in healthy donors. Study results and limitations: Some segments of the V type, notably TRBV6-2 and TRBV6-3, were excluded as indistinguishable. Many donors shared some public TCRs, even though most TCR sequences were rare.

With 60 Vbeta and 13 Jbeta primers, the PCR was carried out. Clones were sequenced by immunoSEQ multiplex PCR, and TCRdb holds only the in-frame ones, with some missing. The table has roughly 130,000 clones, 81% seen once; the top ten hold about 0.74%. This receptor was identified in a man between 18 and 29 years old in good health and CMV-seronegative. The rearrangement uses TRBV28 and TRBJ2-7, with 7 positions matching TRBD2. Sample: PBMCs. The CDR3 region is CATHPGLVSYEQYF. For the CDR3, the DNA is TGTGCCACCCATCCTGGACTAGTCTCCTACGAGCAGTACTTC.